These T cell receptor beta chains were read from a single sample in a study of OX40 agonist ivuxolimab in advanced cancers. Libraries were prepared by immunoSEQ multiplex PCR; TCRdb keeps only in-frame clonotypes and omits some of them. Of roughly 76,000 clones in the sample, about 83% are singletons; the top ten hold around 25%. Source: CD4+ or CD8+ T cells sorted from blood, taken in a trial of the OX40 agonist ivuxolimab. The source is an adult with an advanced solid tumor such as melanoma, head and neck, liver or kidney cancer. Each CDR3 is given with its conserved first and last residue.

V,CDR3
TRBV25-1,CASSEYNRNYGYTF
TRBV9,CASSPTPAGSGNTIYF
TRBV27,CASRGRHEQYF
TRBV7-9,CASSLVGRDDYEQYF
TRBV27,CASSLVKDTEAFF
TRBV7-9,CASSSGRSSYEQYF
TRBV2,CASSEEGDRNTGELFF
TRBV29-1,CSVKTGGAETQYF
TRBV7-6,CASSLAGTVQNTEAFF
TRBV10-3,CAISEYSGQWFSGANVLTF
TRBV7-6,CASSLRGQVNDEQYF
TRBV15,CATSSLRTADYNSPLHF
TRBV9,CASSVRQANTGELFF
TRBV15,CATSRDRGVKAFF
TRBV30,CAWRWDEKLFF
TRBV18,CASSLIETVTDTQYF
TRBV5-5,CASSLSQGSQPQHF
TRBV28,CASSLPLYGYTF
TRBV5-1,CASSTGLPSGANVLTF
TRBV7-9,CAIPSGYRANEQFF
TRBV2,CASRQGYGYTF
TRBV5-1,CASSLRGGSYEQYF
TRBV30,CAWSTGRTEAFF
TRBV5-4,CASSFTGETEAFF
TRBV6-5,CASSYSRDSYGYTF
TRBV28,CASSFHRGLPGTQYF
TRBV5-1,CASSLGTGSPESGELFF
TRBV27,CASSLWGVGAQHF
TRBV28,CASRTADSSTYEQYF
TRBV7-9,CASSQYADSTDTQYF
TRBV6-5,CASSSYGNQETQYF
TRBV5-1,CASSRTGDTQYF
TRBV5-1,CASRAGYEINNSPLHF
TRBV4-3,CASSQDGQGDGGNTIYF
TRBV15,CATSRAIVDRGNTEAFF
TRBV4-3,CATPVMSVNTDTQYF
TRBV4-1,CASSAYSEQYF
TRBV4-1,CASSQEGLTGGNYGYTF
TRBV5-1,CASSLGGAGDTQYF
TRBV7-9,CASSKQADGDQPQHF
TRBV15,CATRSQIYEDTQYF
TRBV19,CASSVAFSGNTIYF
TRBV2,CASTLSRAGPAGYTF
TRBV30,CAWSVLDSGYTF
TRBV10-1,CASSEAGTANTDTQYF
TRBV7-9,CASSLAPQETQYF
TRBV5-1,CASRPGPVTGGNQPQHF
TRBV7-9,CASSLGGMHGYTF
TRBV4-3,CASSQDEFGGANYGYTF
TRBV4-3,CASSQALGLVHGYTF
TRBV5-1,CASSSAGGAETQYF
TRBV14,CASSQGLQYGYTF